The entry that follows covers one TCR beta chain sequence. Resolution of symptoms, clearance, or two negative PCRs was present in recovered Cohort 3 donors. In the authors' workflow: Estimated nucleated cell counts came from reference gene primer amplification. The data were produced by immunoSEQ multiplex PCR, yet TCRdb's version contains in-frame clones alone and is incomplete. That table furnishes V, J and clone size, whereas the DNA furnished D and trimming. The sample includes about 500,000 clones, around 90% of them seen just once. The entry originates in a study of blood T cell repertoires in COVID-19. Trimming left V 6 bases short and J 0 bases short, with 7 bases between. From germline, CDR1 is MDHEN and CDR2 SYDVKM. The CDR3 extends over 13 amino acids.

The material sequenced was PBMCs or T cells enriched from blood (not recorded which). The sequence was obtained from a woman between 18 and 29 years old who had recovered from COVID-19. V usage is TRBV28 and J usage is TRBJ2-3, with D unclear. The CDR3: CASSPVSTDTQYF. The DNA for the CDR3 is TGTGCCAGCAGCCCCGTCAGCACAGATACGCAGTATTTT.